This is a list of T cell receptor beta chains from one sample in a study of T cell responses to AZD1222 COVID-19 vaccine. The assay was immunoSEQ multiplex PCR, and TCRdb's table has in-frame clones only and misses some. Among 130,000 or so clones listed, 65% to 90% were seen once. Here the sequenced sample was peripheral blood, taken on day 0 of AZD1222 vaccination. These receptors were obtained from an adult in good health. The CDR3 runs from the conserved cysteine through the conserved F or W. Each record gives: V gene, CDR3 protein.

TRBV5-6 | CASSLGVTDNSPLHF
TRBV6-5 | CASGTGGTEAFF
TRBV7-2 | CASSLLQSSYNEQFF
TRBV10-1 | CASSERGDSNQPQHF
TRBV18 | CASSPQASGTGEAFF
TRBV5-1 | CASSLGGGDQPQHF
TRBV19 | CASRRTTGRRDTEAFF
TRBV11-3 | CASSLKLDTGELFF
TRBV5-6 | CASSLLWSSGTEAFF
TRBV4-3 | CASSQDWGQRGTEAFF
TRBV6-6 | CASSPGVFNQPQHF
TRBV6-2/TRBV6-3 | CASSYPGLLITDTQYF
TRBV5-8 | CASSPGTGGYGGYTF
TRBV7-2 | CASSLMLGANQPQHF
TRBV5-1 | CASSKDSHYEQYF
TRBV5-4 | CASSSTGGAKNIQYF
TRBV7-2 | CASRGQGTDTQYF
TRBV6-2/TRBV6-3 | CASSYLGLNTEAFF
TRBV28 | CASSFLFRGQSYNEQFF
TRBV19 | CASRSKQWPGELFF
TRBV6-6 | CATRGGSYEQYF
TRBV6-5 | CATQRDGLEYGYTF
TRBV6-2/TRBV6-3 | CASSYPDNEQFF
TRBV28 | CASSLYNEQYF
TRBV6-5 | CASRGDLDGYTF
TRBV18 | CASSLNQGPGEKLFF
TRBV30 | CAWMRGDGVGTQYF
TRBV7-8 | CASNNRVGETQYF
TRBV4-1 | CASSQVALGGVNYEQYF
TRBV13 | CASSLGGSYEQYF
TRBV3-1/TRBV3-2 | CASSQDRREQYF
TRBV19 | CASSRGQGEGEQYF
TRBV14 | CASSLRTGASSYNEQFF
TRBV29-1 | CSVEDMDSYTDTQYF
TRBV15 | CATSAAALLYGYTF
TRBV7-2 | CASSLELGNRGIYEQYF
TRBV27 | CASSLSPGQGAAGYTF
TRBV10-3 | CAISESGDRTSNF
TRBV27 | CASSLSGGVGYTF
TRBV11-2 | CASSLVFGTGTYEQYF
TRBV6-2/TRBV6-3 | CASSKWLGANTEAFF
TRBV2 | CASSGPIEKLFF
TRBV6-4 | CASSETGGYSPLHF
TRBV28 | CASSTRPRQFQETQYF
TRBV6-5 | CASSLGAKNIQYF
TRBV20-1 | CSARGPEAFF
TRBV18 | CASSPEGGANTGELFF
TRBV3-1/TRBV3-2 | CASSQDLRGYTF
TRBV4-3 | CASSQGWGQGKTEAFF
TRBV7-9 | CASSPGLSSDEQYF
TRBV6-1 | CASSAVAGGQDISYEQYF
TRBV2 | CASSGQALSYEQYF
TRBV27 | CASRVEQGWDSPLHF
TRBV5-1 | CASSTAGGVHNEQFF
TRBV19 | CASKVSAGSGTGELFF
TRBV12-3/TRBV12-4 | CASSRTCEQYF